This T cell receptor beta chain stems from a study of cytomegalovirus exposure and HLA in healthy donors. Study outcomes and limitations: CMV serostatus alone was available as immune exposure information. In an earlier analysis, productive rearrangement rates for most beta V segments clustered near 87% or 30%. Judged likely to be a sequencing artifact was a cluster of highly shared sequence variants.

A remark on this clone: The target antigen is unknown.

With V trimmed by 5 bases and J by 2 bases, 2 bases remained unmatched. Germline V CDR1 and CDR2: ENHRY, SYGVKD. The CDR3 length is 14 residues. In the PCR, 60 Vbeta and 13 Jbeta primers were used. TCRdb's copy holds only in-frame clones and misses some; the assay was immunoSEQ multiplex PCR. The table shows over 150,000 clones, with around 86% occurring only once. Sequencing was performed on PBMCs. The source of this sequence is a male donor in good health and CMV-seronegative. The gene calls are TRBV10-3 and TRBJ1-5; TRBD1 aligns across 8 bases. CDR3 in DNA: TGTGCCATCAGTCCGACAGGGGGCAATCAGCCCCAGCATTTT. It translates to CAISPTGGNQPQHF.